This entry lists 31 T cell receptor beta chains sequenced from one sample in a study of OX40 agonist ivuxolimab in advanced cancers. Produced via immunoSEQ multiplex PCR; TCRdb's table is partial and in-frame only. The sample yields approximately 75,000 clones, about 88% seen once. The input for sequencing was CD4+ or CD8+ T cells sorted from blood, taken in a trial of the OX40 agonist ivuxolimab. These receptor sequences come from an adult with an advanced solid tumor such as melanoma, head and neck, liver or kidney cancer.

The rearrangement links TRBV6-4 to TRBJ2-3; 14 positions agree with TRBD2. J was trimmed by 3 bases and V by 2 bases; bases with no gene match: 7. Germline CDR1 reads MRHNA; CDR2 reads SNTAGT. This CDR3 is built from 18 residues. CDR3 in DNA: TGTGCCAGCAGTGACCTGGGACTAGCGGGAGAAAGGACAGATACGCAGTATTTT. Residues: CASSDLGLAGERTDTQYF.

The rearrangement joins TRBV11-3 to TRBJ1-1; no reliable D call. Germline loops: CDR1 SGHNT, CDR2 YENEEA. The ends were cut back, 2 bases at V and 3 bases at J, with 7 bases in the middle. This CDR3 spans 13 amino acids. The chain's CDR3 is CASSLISDTEAFF. Written as DNA, the CDR3 is TGTGCCAGCAGCTTAATTAGTGACACTGAAGCTTTCTTT.

This chain links TRBV11-2 with TRBJ1-2; no firm D call. This CDR3 contains 15 residues. Trimming removed 6 bases from V and 0 bases from J, with 14 bases in between. Germline CDR1 SGHAT, CDR2 FQNNGV. CDR3 in amino acids: CASSNGPNPNYGYTF. CDR3 in DNA: TGTGCCAGCAGTAATGGACCGAACCCTAACTATGGCTACACCTTC. The full variable domain, completed using reference TRBV11-2 and TRBJ1-2, is EAGVAQSPRYKIIEKRQSVAFWCNPISGHATLYWYQQILGQGPKLLIQFQNNGVVDDSQLPKDRFSAERLKGVDSTLKIQPAKLEDSAVYLCASSNGPNPNYGYTFGSGTRLTVV.

V is TRBV30 and J is TRBJ2-1; D gene uncertain. Germline V gene sequence: CDR1 GTSNPN, CDR2 SVGIG (reference sequence). The CDR3 runs 12 residues. The V end lost 0 bases, the J end lost 7 bases, and 7 bases lay between the germline ends. The CDR3 reads CAWSVSGNEQFF. For the CDR3, the DNA is TGTGCCTGGAGTGTAAGTGGAAATGAGCAGTTCTTC. Full variable domain (remainder filled in from reference TRBV30 and TRBJ2-1): SQTIHQWPATLVQPVGSPLSLECTVEGTSNPNLYWYRQAAGRGLQLLFYSVGIGQISSEVPQNLSASRPQDRQFILSSKKLLLSDSGFYLCAWSVSGNEQFFGPGTRLTVL.

This clone has a single count. This chain connects TRBV7-3 to TRBJ2-1; 7 nucleotides match TRBD2. Germline V gives CDR1 SGHTA, CDR2 FQGTGA. CDR3 size: 16 residues. The J segment lost 9 bases and the V segment lost 0 bases, leaving 11 bases of the junction unmatched. The CDR3: CASSLTGEGVASEQFF. For the CDR3, the DNA is TGTGCCAGCAGCTTAACGGGGGAGGGAGTAGCGTCTGAGCAGTTCTTC.

The chain couples TRBV19 to TRBJ1-5; 7 positions agree with TRBD1. The germline V gene encodes CDR1 LNHDA and CDR2 SQIVND (reference sequence). Trimming at V came to 3 bases and at J to 5 bases, leaving 7 bases not matched to a gene. CDR3 size: 15 residues. CDR3 in amino acids: CASSIHRGPDQPQHF. CDR3 sequence (DNA): TGTGCCAGTAGTATCCACAGGGGACCCGATCAGCCCCAGCATTTT.

This chain connects TRBV4-1 to TRBJ2-4; perhaps TRBD2 as D (5 bases). CDR1 is MGHRA, CDR2 YSYEKL, per germline. This CDR3 comprises 16 residues. V was shortened by 2 bases and J by 10 bases, with 21 bases between the two germline ends. The CDR3 nucleotides read TGCGCCAGCAGCCAACCCCTACTAGGGCGGGTTAGGATTCAGTACTTC. Its protein product is CASSQPLLGRVRIQYF.

The chain joins TRBV19 to TRBJ2-2; D not resolved. This CDR3 spans 13 amino acids. Germline V gene lookup returns CDR1 LNHDA and CDR2 SQIVND (reference sequence). V lost 1 base and J lost 7, with 7 bases in between. The CDR3 nucleotides read TGTGCCAGTAGTATAGTGTTTATCGGGGAGCTGTTTTTT. Protein product: CASSIVFIGELFF.

The chain combines TRBV5-8 with TRBJ2-5; no definite D call. Trimming stripped 0 bases from V and 1 base from J, with 10 bases between. The CDR3 sequence is 15 residues long. CDR1 is SGHTS, CDR2 YDEGEE, per germline. The CDR3 here is CASSLALGSQETQYF. The CDR3 DNA reads TGTGCCAGCAGCTTGGCTCTGGGCAGCCAAGAGACCCAGTACTTC.

This chain joins TRBV7-9 and TRBJ2-4; 13 positions agree with TRBD2. The CDR3 spans 16 residues. CDR1 and CDR2 (germline): SEHNR, FQNEAQ (reference sequence). V trimming: 0 bases; J trimming: 9 bases; junction bases outside the gene matches: 5. The CDR3 loop is CASSLAALAGGIIQYF. The DNA of the CDR3 is TGTGCCAGCAGCTTAGCCGCACTAGCGGGAGGGATCATTCAGTACTTC.

This clone has more than one count but fewer than ten. This sequence joins TRBV30 and TRBJ1-1; perhaps TRBD1 as D (5 bases). Germline V gene lookup returns CDR1 GTSNPN and CDR2 SVGIG (reference sequence). This CDR3 has 14 amino acids. V was pared by 0 bases and J by 1 base, with 9 bases between. In DNA, the CDR3 is TGTGCCTGGAGTGTTCAAACAGGGAACACTGAAGCTTTCTTT. The encoded protein is CAWSVQTGNTEAFF.

This clone has just one count. The chain links TRBV5-1 to TRBJ2-2; no reliable D call. The CDR3 extends over 15 amino acids. CDR1 and CDR2 (germline): SGHRS, YFSETQ. V was clipped by 0 bases and J by 1 base, with 7 bases between them. The CDR3 reads CASSLGSENTGELFF. The CDR3 DNA follows: TGCGCCAGCAGCTTGGGGTCCGAGAACACCGGGGAGCTGTTTTTT.

The V gene is TRBV15, the J gene TRBJ1-4; D gene unclear. The CDR3 extends over 16 amino acids. In germline, CDR1 is LNHNV, CDR2 YYDKDF (reference sequence). The V gene lost 0 bases and the J gene lost 6 bases, with 14 bases spanning the gap. The CDR3 DNA is TGTGCCACCAGCAGAGAGCCGGGGAGGTGGGATGAAAAACTGTTTTTT. Its protein is CATSREPGRWDEKLFF.

The chain couples TRBV16 to TRBJ2-5, with D perhaps TRBD2 (5 bases). Looked up from germline, CDR1 is KGHSY and CDR2 is FQNENV. V dropped 4 bases and J dropped 7 bases, with 16 bases sitting between them. The CDR3 contains 14 residues. This chain's CDR3 is CASSRADGVRTQYF. The CDR3 bases are TGTGCCAGCAGCCGAGCCGACGGGGTTAGGACCCAGTACTTC.

This clone appeared a single time. The chain is built from TRBV7-2 and TRBJ2-7, with 7 bases matching TRBD2. Losses at the gene ends were 3 bases for V and 0 bases for J; bases not matched to a gene: 2. The CDR3 runs to 14 residues. Per the germline V gene, CDR1 is SGHTA and CDR2 is FQGNSA. CDR3 in amino acids: CASSFGGSSYEQYF. In DNA, the CDR3 is TGTGCCAGCAGCTTCGGCGGGAGCTCCTACGAGCAGTACTTC.

This clone was counted a few times. The chain has TRBV2 and TRBJ1-2; D is unresolved. The CDR3 has 15 amino acids. The germline V gene has CDR1 SNHLY and CDR2 FYNNEI. Trimming cost V 0 bases and J 0 bases, with 8 bases left between them. In nucleotides, the CDR3 is TGTGCCAGCAGTGAAGCGGTAGATGCTAACTATGGCTACACCTTC. This encodes CASSEAVDANYGYTF.

This clone was found once. The chain links TRBV28 to TRBJ2-1; 11 bases are shared with TRBD2. V lost 2 bases to trimming and J lost 7 bases; unmatched junction nucleotides: 4. This CDR3 region has 15 residues. Germline CDR1 MDHEN, CDR2 SYDVKM. CDR3 sequence (DNA): TGTGCCAGCAGTTTACTCACTAGCGGGGGTAATGAGCAGTTCTTC. Its translation: CASSLLTSGGNEQFF.

This clone was detected only a few times. The gene calls are TRBV6-1 and TRBJ2-1, with D possibly being TRBD2 (6 bases). This CDR3 region has 18 residues. Germline V gene data show CDR1 as MNHNS and CDR2 as SASEGT. Trimming took 2 bases from V and 0 from J, leaving 17 bases between them. The CDR3 region has the DNA TGTGCCAGCAGTGAATTGGGAGTGGCGGGAAGCTCCTACAATGAGCAGTTCTTC. This gives the protein CASSELGVAGSSYNEQFF.

The chain has TRBV28 and TRBJ2-3, with 13 nucleotides matching TRBD2. There are 16 residues in the CDR3. From germline, CDR1 is MDHEN and CDR2 SYDVKM. V was pared by 4 bases and J by 4 bases, with 5 bases of the junction left unmatched. DNA for the CDR3: TGTGCCAGCAGTTCCGGACTAGCGGGAGAATCAGATACGCAGTATTTT. Translated, it gives CASSSGLAGESDTQYF. Combining the CDR3 with reference TRBV28 and TRBJ2-3 gives the whole variable domain DVKVTQSSRYLVKRTGEKVFLECVQDMDHENMFWYRQDPGLGLRLIYFSYDVKMKEKGDIPEGYSVSREKKERFSLILESASTNQTSMYLCASSSGLAGESDTQYFGPGTRLTVL.

This sequence joins TRBV27 and TRBJ2-2; D call uncertain. Trimming took off 2 bases at V and 7 bases at J, with 11 bases between the two ends. The germline V gene has CDR1 MNHEY and CDR2 SMNVEV (reference sequence). This CDR3 is 14 amino acids long. The CDR3 bases are TGTGCCAGCAGTTTAGAACGCGTAAACGGGGAGCTGTTTTTT. The encoded protein is CASSLERVNGELFF.

This chain connects TRBV2 to TRBJ2-3, with 7 bases aligning to TRBD2. Germline loops: CDR1 SNHLY, CDR2 FYNNEI. The V segment lost 8 bases and the J segment 0 bases; nucleotides outside the gene matches: 5. The CDR3 covers 14 residues. The CDR3 here is CASRASGSTDTQYF. CDR3 coding DNA: TGTGCCAGCCGGGCTAGCGGAAGCACAGATACGCAGTATTTT.

Turning to this clone: The same CDR3 also results from other DNA sequences found in this sample. The chain links TRBV19 to TRBJ1-4, with 10 bases identical to TRBD1. Trimming at V came to 5 bases and at J to 2 bases, leaving 5 bases not matched to a gene. The CDR3 extends over 16 amino acids. Germline CDR1 and CDR2: LNHDA and SQIVND (reference sequence). The CDR3 sequence is CASSFPGQGTNEKLFF. The CDR3 DNA follows: TGTGCCAGTAGTTTTCCGGGACAGGGGACTAATGAAAAACTGTTTTTT.

The V call is TRBV29-1, the J call TRBJ2-3; a weak D match, TRBD1 (6 bases). V was cut by 5 bases and J by 6 bases, with 9 bases left in between. Germline V gives CDR1 SQVTM, CDR2 ANQGSEA. This CDR3 has 11 amino acids. CDR3 sequence: CSVSTGDTQYF. The CDR3 region has the DNA TGCAGCGTTTCCACAGGGGATACGCAGTATTTT.

The chain carries TRBV19 and TRBJ2-6, with D unclear. Deletions cut 3 bases from V and 4 bases from J, with 4 bases between. This CDR3 has 13 residues. Germline V gene lookup returns CDR1 LNHDA and CDR2 SQIVND (reference sequence). CDR3 amino acids: CASSMVGANVLTF. In nucleotides, the CDR3 is TGTGCCAGTAGTATGGTAGGGGCCAACGTCCTGACTTTC. Looking up the rest from reference TRBV19 and TRBJ2-6 gives the full variable domain: DGGITQSPKYLFRKEGQNVTLSCEQNLNHDAMYWYRQDPGQGLRLIYYSQIVNDFQKGDIAEGYSVSREKKESFPLTVTSAQKNPTAFYLCASSMVGANVLTFGAGSRLTVL.

The chain links TRBV19 to TRBJ2-1; D might be TRBD1 (6 bases). The V end lost 4 bases, the J end lost 3 bases, and 7 bases lay between the germline ends. CDR3 length: 13 amino acids. The germline V gene has CDR1 LNHDA and CDR2 SQIVND (reference sequence). In DNA, the CDR3 is TGTGCCAGTAGTAGGGGGCTCTACAATGAGCAGTTCTTC. Translated, it gives CASSRGLYNEQFF.

The chain is built from TRBV10-1 and TRBJ2-2, with 11 bases matching TRBD2. The CDR3 sequence is 17 residues long. The germline V gene has CDR1 WNHNN and CDR2 SYGVQD (reference sequence). V trimming: 3 bases; J trimming: 4 bases; junction bases outside the gene matches: 7. The CDR3 is CASSDLSTSGGTGELFF. The CDR3 DNA reads as TGCGCCAGCAGTGACCTATCTACTAGCGGGGGCACCGGGGAGCTGTTTTTT.

The chain couples TRBV28 to TRBJ1-6; D is possibly TRBD1 (5 bases). The length of the CDR3 is 13 residues. CDR1 is MDHEN and CDR2 is SYDVKM in the germline V gene. The ends were cut back, 6 bases at V and 6 bases at J, with 9 bases in the middle. The CDR3 region is CASRRDPNSPLHF. The DNA of the CDR3 is TGTGCCAGCAGGCGGGACCCTAATTCACCCCTCCACTTT.

The V and J genes are TRBV18 and TRBJ1-3; weak D call: TRBD1 (5 bases). Per the germline V gene, CDR1 is KGHSH and CDR2 is LQKENI. CDR3 size: 15 residues. Trimming took off 5 bases at V and 8 bases at J, with 19 bases between the two ends. The CDR3 coding sequence is TGTGCCAGCTCATCGAGAACCGGGACTACGGACACCATATATTTT. Protein product: CASSSRTGTTDTIYF.

V usage is TRBV4-1 and J usage is TRBJ1-5, with unresolved D. Trimming stripped 2 bases from V and 5 bases from J, with 10 bases between. Germline CDR1 is MGHRA and CDR2 is YSYEKL. The CDR3 sequence is 14 residues long. CDR3 loop: CASSQPGGDQPQHF. The CDR3 nucleotides read TGCGCCAGCAGCCAACCGGGCGGAGATCAGCCCCAGCATTTT.

V usage is TRBV25-1 and J usage is TRBJ1-1; D unclear. The CDR3 is made up of 10 amino acids. V was shortened by 6 bases and J by 2 bases, with 1 base between the two germline ends. Germline CDR1 and CDR2: MGHDK and SYGVNS. The CDR3 is CASRNTEAFF. DNA for the CDR3: TGTGCCAGCAGAAACACTGAAGCTTTCTTT.

The chain carries TRBV7-2 and TRBJ2-3; D not certain. Trimming cost V 1 base and J 6 bases, with 14 bases left between them. Germline-derived CDR1 and CDR2 are SGHTA and FQGNSA. The CDR3 contains 15 residues. This CDR3 reads CASSLGLGRTDTQYF. DNA of the CDR3: TGTGCCAGCAGCTTAGGGCTAGGACGAACGGATACGCAGTATTTT.